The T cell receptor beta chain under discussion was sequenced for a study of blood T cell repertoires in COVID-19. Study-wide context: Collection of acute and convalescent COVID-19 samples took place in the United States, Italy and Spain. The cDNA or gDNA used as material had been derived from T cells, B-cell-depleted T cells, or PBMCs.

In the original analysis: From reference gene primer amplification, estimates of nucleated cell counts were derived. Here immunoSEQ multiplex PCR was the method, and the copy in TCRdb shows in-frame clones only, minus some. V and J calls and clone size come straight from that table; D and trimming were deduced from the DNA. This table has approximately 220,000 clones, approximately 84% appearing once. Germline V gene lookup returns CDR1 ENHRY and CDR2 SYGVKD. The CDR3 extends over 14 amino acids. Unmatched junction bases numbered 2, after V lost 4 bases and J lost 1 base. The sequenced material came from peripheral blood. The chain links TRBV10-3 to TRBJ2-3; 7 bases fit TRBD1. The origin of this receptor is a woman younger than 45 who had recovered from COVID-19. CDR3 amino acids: CAISGGTGTDTQYF. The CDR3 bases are TGTGCCATCAGTGGAGGGACAGGCACAGATACGCAGTATTTT.